These 4 T cell receptor beta chains share one sample of origin, sequenced in a study of a mutant IDH1 vaccine in newly diagnosed glioma (dated by TCRdb to the early 2020s). The library relied on the immunoSEQ multiplex PCR assay. TCRdb retrieved this table from immuneACCESS and kept in-frame rearrangements only. Not all clones are present; in checked studies, unresolved V genes account for under half, and no reason is known for the remainder. The sample table holds roughly 30,000 clones, of which roughly 75% were seen once. About 11% of the sample is taken by the ten largest. The meaning of the sample's time point label: week 35, safety follow-up. A 20-mer mutant IDH1 peptide at 300 micrograms in Montanide made up each vaccine dose, which was injected subcutaneously together with topical imiquimod. Antigens of these TCRs are unknown. The sequencing here drew on PBMCs, taken from a glioma patient whose treatment included an IDH1 peptide vaccine. Receptors originate from a woman aged 40 to 49 with glioma.

The genes are TRBV6-5 and TRBJ1-1; a weak D match, TRBD1 (6 bases). The germline gives CDR1 MNHEY, CDR2 SVGAGI. V lost 0 bases and J 2 bases, leaving 7 bases between the germline ends. The CDR3 runs to 14 residues. CDR3 protein: CASSYSGANTEAFF. The CDR3, as DNA: TGTGCCAGCAGTTACTCGGGGGCAAACACTGAAGCTTTCTTT.

The chain uses TRBV4-1 and TRBJ1-5; D is perhaps TRBD1 (6 bases). The CDR3 is 15 residues long. Germline assignment: CDR1 MGHRA and CDR2 YSYEKL. V gave up 2 bases and J gave up 3 bases, with 11 bases separating them. For the CDR3, the DNA is TGCGCCAGCAGCCAAAGGACAGACCTCAATCAGCCCCAGCATTTT. Its protein product is CASSQRTDLNQPQHF.

There are a few counts of this clone. This chain uses TRBV9 with TRBJ2-5; TRBD2 is a possible D gene (5 bases). Deletions cut 7 bases from V and 1 base from J, with 17 bases between. The CDR3 has 15 residues. Germline V gene sequence: CDR1 SGDLS, CDR2 YYNGEE. The CDR3 sequence: CASSTLGGLQETQYF. CDR3 DNA: TGTGCCAGCTCAACATTGGGCGGACTCCAAGAGACCCAGTACTTC.

This chain links TRBV19 with TRBJ1-2; D is perhaps TRBD1 (5 bases). The germline V gene encodes CDR1 LNHDA and CDR2 SQIVND (reference sequence). The CDR3 is 13 residues long. With 7 bases removed from V and 8 bases from J, the gap between germline ends came to 17 bases. Written as DNA, the CDR3 is TGTGCCAGTAAGAGGGGAGGGGACCACGGCTACACCTTC. Residues: CASKRGGDHGYTF.